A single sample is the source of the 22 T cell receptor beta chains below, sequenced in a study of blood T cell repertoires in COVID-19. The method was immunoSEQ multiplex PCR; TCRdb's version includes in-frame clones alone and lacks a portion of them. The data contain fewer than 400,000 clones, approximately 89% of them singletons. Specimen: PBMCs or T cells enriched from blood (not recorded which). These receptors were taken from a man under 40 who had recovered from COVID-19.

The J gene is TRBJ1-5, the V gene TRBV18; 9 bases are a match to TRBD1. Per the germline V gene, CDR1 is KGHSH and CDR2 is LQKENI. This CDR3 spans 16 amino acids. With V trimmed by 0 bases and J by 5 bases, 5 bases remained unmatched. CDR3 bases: TGTGCCAGCTCACCACCGGGGACAGGGAGAGATCAGCCCCAGCATTTT. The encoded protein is CASSPPGTGRDQPQHF.

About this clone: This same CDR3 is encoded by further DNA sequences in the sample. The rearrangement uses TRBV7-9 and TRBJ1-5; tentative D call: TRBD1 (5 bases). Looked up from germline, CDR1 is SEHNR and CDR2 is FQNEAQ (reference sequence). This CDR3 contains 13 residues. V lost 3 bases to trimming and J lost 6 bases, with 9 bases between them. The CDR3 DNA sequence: TGTGCCAGCAGCTTTGGGGGGGGTCAGCCCCAGCATTTT. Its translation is CASSFGGGQPQHF. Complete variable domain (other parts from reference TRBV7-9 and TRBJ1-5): DTGVSQNPRHKITKRGQNVTFRCDPISEHNRLYWYRQTLGQGPEFLTYFQNEAQLEKSRLLSDRFSAERPKGSFSTLEIQRTEQGDSAMYLCASSFGGGQPQHFGDGTRLSIL.

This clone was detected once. CDR3 DNA: TGTGCCAGCAGGGGCCCGAGCTCTGGAAACACCATATATTTT. It translates to CASRGPSSGNTIYF. V gene TRBV6-5 combines with J gene TRBJ1-3, with D hard to call. The CDR3 runs 14 residues. Germline V gene lookup returns CDR1 MNHEY and CDR2 SVGAGI. Trimming removed 6 bases from V and 0 bases from J, with 9 bases in between.

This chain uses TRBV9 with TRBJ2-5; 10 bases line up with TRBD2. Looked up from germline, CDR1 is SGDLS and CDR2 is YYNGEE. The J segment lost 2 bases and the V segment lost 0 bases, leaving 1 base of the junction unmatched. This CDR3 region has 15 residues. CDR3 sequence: CASSVGTSGQETQYF. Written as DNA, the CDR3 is TGTGCCAGCAGCGTAGGGACTAGCGGACAAGAGACCCAGTACTTC.

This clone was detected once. Here the CDR3 DNA reads TGCGCCAGCAGCCAAGTTTACCCTAGCGGGGGGGCCCAGGAGACCCAGTACTTC. Its protein is CASSQVYPSGGAQETQYF. The chain couples TRBV4-1 to TRBJ2-5; 12 positions agree with TRBD2. The CDR3 spans 18 residues. Trimming removed 1 base from V and 5 bases from J; junction bases left unmatched: 11. Per the germline V gene, CDR1 is MGHRA and CDR2 is YSYEKL.

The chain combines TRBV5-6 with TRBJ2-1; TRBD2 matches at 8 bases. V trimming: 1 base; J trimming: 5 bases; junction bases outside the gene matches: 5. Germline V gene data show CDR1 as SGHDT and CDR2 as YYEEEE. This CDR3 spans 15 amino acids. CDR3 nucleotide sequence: TGTGCCAGCAGCTTGTGGGGTAGCGGGGACAATGAGCAGTTCTTC. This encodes CASSLWGSGDNEQFF.

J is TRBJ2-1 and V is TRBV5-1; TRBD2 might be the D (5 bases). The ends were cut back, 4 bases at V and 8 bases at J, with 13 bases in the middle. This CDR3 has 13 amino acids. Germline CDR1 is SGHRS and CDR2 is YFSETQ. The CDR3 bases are TGCGCCAGCAGCCTGAGAGGGTTCCATGAGCAGTTCTTC. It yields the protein CASSLRGFHEQFF.

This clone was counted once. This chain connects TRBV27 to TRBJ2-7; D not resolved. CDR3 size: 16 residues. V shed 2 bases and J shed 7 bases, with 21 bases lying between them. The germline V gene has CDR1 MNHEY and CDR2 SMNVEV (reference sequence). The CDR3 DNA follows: TGTGCCAGCAGTTTAATTAGCAGTGCTAACCCCGAAGAGCAGTACTTC. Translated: CASSLISSANPEEQYF.

The CDR3 DNA sequence: TGTGCCAGCAGTGAACAGGGGACCACCTACGAGCAGTACTTC. It specifies CASSEQGTTYEQYF. The chain joins TRBV2 to TRBJ2-7; D possibly corresponds to TRBD1 (6 bases). Germline values: CDR1 SNHLY, CDR2 FYNNEI. Trimming pared 2 bases from V and 2 bases from J, leaving 10 bases between. This CDR3 spans 14 amino acids. Full variable domain (outside the CDR3, taken from reference TRBV2 and TRBJ2-7): EPEVTQTPSHQVTQMGQEVILRCVPISNHLYFYWYRQILGQKVEFLVSFYNNEISEKSEIFDDQFSVERPDGSNFTLKIRSTKLEDSAMYFCASSEQGTTYEQYFGPGTRLTVT.

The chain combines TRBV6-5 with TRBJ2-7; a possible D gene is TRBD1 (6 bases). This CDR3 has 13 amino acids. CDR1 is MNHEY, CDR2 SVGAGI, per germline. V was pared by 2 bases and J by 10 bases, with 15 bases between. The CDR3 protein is CASSYGRVGGQYF. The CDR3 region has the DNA TGTGCCAGCAGTTACGGCCGGGTAGGGGGACAGTACTTC.

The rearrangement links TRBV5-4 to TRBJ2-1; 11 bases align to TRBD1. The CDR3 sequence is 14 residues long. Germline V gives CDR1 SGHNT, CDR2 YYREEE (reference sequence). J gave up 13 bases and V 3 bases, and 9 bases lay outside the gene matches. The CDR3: CASSWRTGGYDQFF. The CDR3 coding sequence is TGTGCCAGCAGCTGGCGGACAGGGGGCTACGACCAGTTCTTC.

The CDR3 spells CASSSGQGIRTDTQYF. For the CDR3, the DNA is TGTGCCAGCAGCTCGGGACAGGGGATCCGCACAGATACGCAGTATTTT. The gene calls are TRBV7-9 and TRBJ2-3; TRBD1 agrees at 10 bases. V lost 4 bases to trimming and J lost 1 base; unmatched junction nucleotides: 5. Germline V gene lookup returns CDR1 SEHNR and CDR2 FQNEAQ (reference sequence). This CDR3 is 16 amino acids long.

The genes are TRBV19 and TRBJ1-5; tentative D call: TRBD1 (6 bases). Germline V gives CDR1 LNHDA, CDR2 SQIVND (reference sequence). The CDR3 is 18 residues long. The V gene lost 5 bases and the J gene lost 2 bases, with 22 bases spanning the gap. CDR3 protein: CASSPSGHLFLGNQPQHF. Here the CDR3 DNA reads TGTGCCAGTAGTCCATCGGGACACCTGTTCTTGGGCAATCAGCCCCAGCATTTT.

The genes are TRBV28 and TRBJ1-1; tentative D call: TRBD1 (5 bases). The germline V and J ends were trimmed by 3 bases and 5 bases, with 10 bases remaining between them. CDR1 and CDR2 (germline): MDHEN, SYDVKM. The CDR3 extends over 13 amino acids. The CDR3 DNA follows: TGTGCCAGCAGTTTGGCGCGGGGGACTGAAGCTTTCTTT. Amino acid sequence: CASSLARGTEAFF.

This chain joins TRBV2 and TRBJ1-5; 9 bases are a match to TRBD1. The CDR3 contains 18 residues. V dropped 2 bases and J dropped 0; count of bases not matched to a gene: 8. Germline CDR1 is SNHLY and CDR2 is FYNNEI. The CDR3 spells CASSETGQGWGSNQPQHF. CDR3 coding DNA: TGTGCCAGCAGTGAAACCGGACAGGGGTGGGGTAGCAATCAGCCCCAGCATTTT.

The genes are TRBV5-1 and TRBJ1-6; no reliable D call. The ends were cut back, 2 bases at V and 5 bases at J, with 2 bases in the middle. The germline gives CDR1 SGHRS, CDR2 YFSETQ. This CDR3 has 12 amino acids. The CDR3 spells CASSFNNSPLHF. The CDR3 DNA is TGCGCCAGCAGCTTCAATAATTCACCCCTCCACTTT. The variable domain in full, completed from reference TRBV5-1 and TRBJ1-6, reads KAGVTQTPRYLIKTRGQQVTLSCSPISGHRSVSWYQQTPGQGLQFLFEYFSETQRNKGNFPGRFSGRQFSNSRSEMNVSTLELGDSALYLCASSFNNSPLHFGNGTRLTVT.

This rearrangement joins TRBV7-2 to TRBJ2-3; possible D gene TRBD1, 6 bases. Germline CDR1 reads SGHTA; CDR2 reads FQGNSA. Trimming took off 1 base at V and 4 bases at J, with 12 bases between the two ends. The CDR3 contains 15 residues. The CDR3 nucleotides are TGTGCCAGCAGCTTAGGGATTGGGGGCGCAGATACGCAGTATTTT. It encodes CASSLGIGGADTQYF.

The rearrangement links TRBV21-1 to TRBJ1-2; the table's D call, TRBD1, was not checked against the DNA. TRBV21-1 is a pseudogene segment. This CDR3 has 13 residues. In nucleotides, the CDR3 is TGTGCCAGCAGCAAAGTGACAGGTCGTGGCTACACCTTC. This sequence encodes CASSKVTGRGYTF.

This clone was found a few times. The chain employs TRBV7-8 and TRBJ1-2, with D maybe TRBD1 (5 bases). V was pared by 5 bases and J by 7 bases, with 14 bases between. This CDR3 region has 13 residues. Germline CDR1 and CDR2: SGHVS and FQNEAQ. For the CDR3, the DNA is TGTGCCAGCAGCGGGGGGAGGTTCACTGGCTACACCTTC. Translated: CASSGGRFTGYTF.

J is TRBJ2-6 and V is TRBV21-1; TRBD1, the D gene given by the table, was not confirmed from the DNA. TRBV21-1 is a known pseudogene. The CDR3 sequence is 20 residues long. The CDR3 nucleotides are TGTGCCAGCAGCACCGATCGGACAGGGGGAGTGTACTCTGGGGCCAACGTCCTGACTTTC. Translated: CASSTDRTGGVYSGANVLTF.

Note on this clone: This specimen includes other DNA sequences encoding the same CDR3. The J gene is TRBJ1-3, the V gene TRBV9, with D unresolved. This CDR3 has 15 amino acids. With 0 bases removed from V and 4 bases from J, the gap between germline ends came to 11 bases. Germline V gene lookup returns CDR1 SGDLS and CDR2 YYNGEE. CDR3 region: CASSVGRAEGNTIYF. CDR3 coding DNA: TGTGCCAGCAGCGTAGGGAGAGCGGAGGGAAACACCATATATTTT.

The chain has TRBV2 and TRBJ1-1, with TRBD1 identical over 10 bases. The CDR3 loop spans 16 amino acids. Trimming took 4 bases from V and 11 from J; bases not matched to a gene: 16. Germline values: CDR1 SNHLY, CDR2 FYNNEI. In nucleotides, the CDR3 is TGTGCCAGCAGTGGAGACAGGGGGCAGGTGATAAGGTTGGCTTTCTTT. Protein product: CASSGDRGQVIRLAFF.